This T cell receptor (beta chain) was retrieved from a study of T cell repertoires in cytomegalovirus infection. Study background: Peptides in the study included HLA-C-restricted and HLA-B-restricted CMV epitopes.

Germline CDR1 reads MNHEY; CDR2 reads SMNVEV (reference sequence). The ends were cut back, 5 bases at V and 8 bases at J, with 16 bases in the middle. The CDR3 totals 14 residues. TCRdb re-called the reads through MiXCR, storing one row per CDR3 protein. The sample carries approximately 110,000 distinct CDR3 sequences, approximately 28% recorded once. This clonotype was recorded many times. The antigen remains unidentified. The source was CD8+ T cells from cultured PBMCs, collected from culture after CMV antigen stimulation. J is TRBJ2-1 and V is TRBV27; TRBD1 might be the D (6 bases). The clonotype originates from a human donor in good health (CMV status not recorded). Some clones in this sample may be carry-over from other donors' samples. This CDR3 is CASSARTAVDEQFF. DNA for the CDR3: TGTGCCAGCAGTGCTCGGACAGCGGTCGATGAGCAGTTCTTC.